This TCR beta chain was identified in a study of blood T cells in healthy people across ages. Study-wide results and caveats: Both naive CD4+ cell counts and diversity were greater in long-lived donors than in aged donors. Investigators viewed diversity estimates from one million T cells as underestimates, the study reported. As age increased, TCR beta diversity per million T cells fell in a roughly linear fashion.

The CDR3 has 15 residues. The junction had 4 bases not matched to a gene; V was cut back by 1 base and J by 2 bases. CDR1 MGHRA and CDR2 YSYEKL come from the germline V gene. This clonotype was picked up a small number of times. The antigen is unknown. Using a J-beta primer mix together with a sample-barcoded 5' primer, a second PCR was run for 7 to 11 cycles. TCRdb processed the 5' RACE reads anew with MiXCR; each CDR3 protein has one entry. Of about 1.5 million distinct CDR3 sequences in the sample, around 40% were seen once. Donors were healthy Caucasian individuals from Russia aged about 6 to 90. The V gene is TRBV4-1, the J gene TRBJ1-2, with 7 bases that match TRBD1. The sequence was obtained from a woman younger than 30 in good health. The sample comprised blood. In nucleotides, the CDR3 is TGCGCCAGCAGCCAAGGGGACAGTCGCAACTATGGCTACACCTTC. Encoded protein: CASSQGDSRNYGYTF.